This T cell receptor (beta chain) was observed in a study of cytomegalovirus exposure and HLA in healthy donors. The protocol was immunoSEQ multiplex PCR, while the TCRdb copy is restricted to in-frame clones and leaves out a portion. Here the sample spans approximately 120,000 clones, 94% being singletons. In germline, CDR1 is MDHEN, CDR2 SYDVKM. The V gene lost 3 bases and the J gene lost 4 bases, with 19 bases spanning the gap. CDR3 size: 16 residues. This sequence was found in a woman aged 18-29 years in good health and CMV-seronegative. The sequenced material came from PBMCs. V is TRBV28 and J is TRBJ2-7; D is possibly TRBD2 (5 bases). This CDR3 reads CASSFGLTTQVYEQYF. CDR3 coding DNA: TGTGCCAGCAGTTTCGGATTGACTACCCAGGTTTACGAGCAGTACTTC.